This is a list of T cell receptor beta chains from one sample in a study of blood T cells in healthy people across ages. TCRdb analysed the 5' RACE reads with MiXCR anew, one entry per CDR3 protein. The sample comprises 650,000 to 800,000 distinct CDR3 sequences, roughly 44% of which are singletons, and nearly 20% rests with the top ten. Material: blood. The source of these receptors is a man aged 60 to 69 in good health. Each CDR3 is given with its conserved first and last residue. Each record gives: V gene, J gene, clone size, CDR3 protein. The size of a clone is reported for some rows only, either as once, few or many, or as a class for expanded clones.

TRBV28	TRBJ1-2	.	CASSVDTLPRGYTF
TRBV3-1	TRBJ1-2	.	CASSWGQGIHGYTF
TRBV5-6	TRBJ1-2	.	CASSSGPGQGIDGYTF
TRBV2	TRBJ1-2	.	CASSESLGYGHTF
TRBV7-9	TRBJ1-2	.	CASSTVTRSYTF
TRBV5-1	TRBJ2-5	.	CASRKAGGFQETQYF
TRBV20-1	TRBJ2-1	.	CSPQNGDERFF
TRBV5-1	TRBJ2-1	.	CASSPAGTGFYNEQFF
TRBV6-5	TRBJ2-7	.	CVSSRTGDIVYEQYF
TRBV20-1	TRBJ2-1	few	CSAEMTSGLVNEQFF
TRBV9	TRBJ2-7	few	CASSVGREGNYEQYF
TRBV7-9	TRBJ2-3	.	CASSQTGDTQYF
TRBV6-5	TRBJ1-1	.	CASSYLQGDTEAFF
TRBV29-1	TRBJ2-1	few	CSVVGRVTENEQFF
TRBV24-1	TRBJ2-5	.	CAASDSGTSGGDEQYF
TRBV25-1	TRBJ1-2	once	CASSDSGTGYTF
TRBV3-1	TRBJ2-1	.	CASSPQVGNEQFF
TRBV29-1	TRBJ2-1	few	CSVEDFYGDEHLEYNEQFF
TRBV14	TRBJ1-2	.	CASSQEPRYCYTF
TRBV20-1	TRBJ1-4	.	CSARPRGLDEKLFF